The rows below give T cell receptor beta chains drawn from one sample of a study of patients and donors after allogeneic stem cell transplantation. TCRdb re-called the RT-PCR reads through MiXCR, storing one row per CDR3 protein. In the table there are about a million distinct CDR3 sequences, about a sixth of which are singletons. The sequenced sample consisted of blood, either unsorted or a sorted T cell fraction (not recorded which). The receptors shown here come from a human donor who was either an allogeneic HSCT recipient or a stem cell or donor lymphocyte infusion donor (not recorded which). It is not recorded whose cells these are; they may come from a transplant donor. Each CDR3 is given with its conserved first and last residue. Fields, in order: CDR3 DNA, CDR3 protein, J gene, clone size, D gene, V gene. D genes are given only for firm matches. Clone size appears in some rows only: once, few, many, or a class for an expanded clone.

TGTGCCAGCAGCCCATTGACAGGGATGAGGGGAAACACCATATATTTT	CASSPLTGMRGNTIYF	TRBJ1-3	few	TRBD1	TRBV7-6
TGCGCCAGCAGCCCGGGGAGGGGGCGAGAGACCCAGTACTTC	CASSPGRGRETQYF	TRBJ2-5	few	.	TRBV5-1
TGTGCCAGCAGTTTATTCCTGGGGCTACCCTACGAGCAGTACTTC	CASSLFLGLPYEQYF	TRBJ2-7	.	.	TRBV27
TGCAGTGCTAGACGCACAGGATTCTACGAGCAGTACTTC	CSARRTGFYEQYF	TRBJ2-7	few	.	TRBV20-1
TGCAGTGCTAGAGATCTTCTCCTAGCGGGAGGGATCTCCTACGAGCAGTACTTC	CSARDLLLAGGISYEQYF	TRBJ2-7	.	TRBD2	TRBV20-1
TGTGCCAGCAGTTATAGCGGGACTACGGATGAGCAGTTCTTC	CASSYSGTTDEQFF	TRBJ2-1	.	TRBD2	TRBV6-5
TGCGCCAGCAGCTTGACTATAGGGCAGGCGGGTGAGCAGTTCTTC	CASSLTIGQAGEQFF	TRBJ2-1	.	.	TRBV5-1
TGTGCCACCAGCAGAGTGGGAACCTACAATGAGCAGTTCTTC	CATSRVGTYNEQFF	TRBJ2-1	.	.	TRBV15
TGTGCCAGCCGAGGCGCTAGCAATCAGCCCCAGCATTTT	CASRGASNQPQHF	TRBJ1-5	many	.	TRBV6-1
TGTGCCAGCAGTGCAAGACTAGCGGGGGCCCGGGATACGCAGTATTTT	CASSARLAGARDTQYF	TRBJ2-3	few	TRBD2	TRBV6-1
TGTGCCAGCAGTTCAACAGGGTCAGATACGCAGTATTTT	CASSSTGSDTQYF	TRBJ2-3	.	.	TRBV12-3/TRBV12-4
TGTGCCAGCAGTTACTCGAACGCGGCCTACGAGCAGTACTTC	CASSYSNAAYEQYF	TRBJ2-7	few	.	TRBV6-5
TGTGCCAGCAGGCCAATCCAGGGGACGAACTACAATGAGCAGTTCTTC	CASRPIQGTNYNEQFF	TRBJ2-1	.	.	TRBV12-3/TRBV12-4
TGTGCCAGCAGAGAAGCGGCTAGCGGGGACGAAGAGACCCAGTACTTC	CASREAASGDEETQYF	TRBJ2-5	few	TRBD2	TRBV27
TGTGCCAGCAGCTTTCAGGAAAACACCATATATTTT	CASSFQENTIYF	TRBJ1-3	.	.	TRBV7-8
TGTGCCAGCAGTAAGGAGACAGGGTACGAGCAGTACTTC	CASSKETGYEQYF	TRBJ2-7	.	TRBD1	TRBV27
TGTGCCACCAGTGTAGCACGGGGCTACAATGAGCAGTTCTTC	CATSVARGYNEQFF	TRBJ2-1	.	.	TRBV24-1
TGCGCCACGGGTGTGAGCGGGAGGTTACCAGATACGCAGTATTTT	CATGVSGRLPDTQYF	TRBJ2-3	.	TRBD2	TRBV5-1
TGCGCCAGCAGCCAGGGGGTTGGGAGAAACTACGAGCAGTACTTC	CASSQGVGRNYEQYF	TRBJ2-7	.	.	TRBV4-3
TGTGCCAGCAGCGCAAGACAGAAGACTACTAACTATGGCTACACCTTC	CASSARQKTTNYGYTF	TRBJ1-2	.	.	TRBV12-3/TRBV12-4
TGCAGCGTTTTGGACAGGTTGAACAATGAGCAGTTCTTC	CSVLDRLNNEQFF	TRBJ2-1	.	TRBD1	TRBV29-1
TGCAGTGCTAGCTATACTAGCGGGAGTTGGGATGAGCAGTTCTTC	CSASYTSGSWDEQFF	TRBJ2-1	.	TRBD2	TRBV20-1
TGTGCCAGCAGCCACAGAGCACTAGCGGGAAACATTCAGTACTTC	CASSHRALAGNIQYF	TRBJ2-4	.	TRBD2	TRBV7-2
TGCAGCGTTGTGAGGGGTGGCTACACCTTC	CSVVRGGYTF	TRBJ1-2	.	.	TRBV29-1
TGTGCCAGCAGCGTAGAGGGCAGGGAAGGGGAGACCCAGTACTTC	CASSVEGREGETQYF	TRBJ2-5	.	.	TRBV9
TGTGCCTGGACAGGGACAGATACGCAGTATTTT	CAWTGTDTQYF	TRBJ2-3	.	.	TRBV30
TGTGCCAGCAGCTTGACAGGAGCCCTCTACGAGCAGTACTTC	CASSLTGALYEQYF	TRBJ2-7	.	.	TRBV7-9
TGTGCCAGCAGCTTGGAGGAGGGGAGGCAGGGAGATACGCAGTATTTT	CASSLEEGRQGDTQYF	TRBJ2-3	few	.	TRBV5-6
TGTGCCACCAGCGGACAGGGCAAGGCCACTGAAGCTTTCTTT	CATSGQGKATEAFF	TRBJ1-1	.	TRBD1	TRBV15
TGTGCCAGCAGCGTAGCTATAAGGGGGCGGATGACAGATACGCAGTATTTT	CASSVAIRGRMTDTQYF	TRBJ2-3	.	TRBD1	TRBV9
TGTGCTAGTGGTTTGGCGGGGACAGCAAAAGCGGAGGGCTACACCTTC	CASGLAGTAKAEGYTF	TRBJ1-2	.	TRBD1	TRBV12-5
TGTGCCAGCTCACCGCGGGGGATTGGTTCACCCCTCCACTTT	CASSPRGIGSPLHF	TRBJ1-6	.	.	TRBV18
TGTGCCAGCAGTTTAAGTAGGCCCGGGGAGCTGTTTTTT	CASSLSRPGELFF	TRBJ2-2	many	.	TRBV12-3/TRBV12-4
TGTGCCAGCAGTCTGGGTCCAGGGAGGAAGGGTCAGCCCCAGCATTTT	CASSLGPGRKGQPQHF	TRBJ1-5	.	.	TRBV2
TGTGCCAGCAGCGGGACAGACGTTCAAGAGACCCAGTACTTC	CASSGTDVQETQYF	TRBJ2-5	.	TRBD1	TRBV2
TGCGCCAGCAGACGTGACAGGACCCCCACCTACGAGCAGTACTTC	CASRRDRTPTYEQYF	TRBJ2-7	few	.	TRBV5-1
TGCAGCGCCAGACTAGCCGACGGGACCCAGTACTTC	CSARLADGTQYF	TRBJ2-5	.	TRBD2	TRBV29-1
TGTGCCAGCAGCTTGGCGACAGGGCCTTCTAGCACAGATACGCAGTATTTT	CASSLATGPSSTDTQYF	TRBJ2-3	few	TRBD1	TRBV5-6
TGCAGCGTTGTCCGCGGGGCGGGGAACACTGAAGCTTTCTTT	CSVVRGAGNTEAFF	TRBJ1-1	many	.	TRBV29-1
TGTGCCACCAGCAGAGATTCGGCGGGAGGGCCTTACAATGAGCAGTTCTTC	CATSRDSAGGPYNEQFF	TRBJ2-1	.	TRBD2	TRBV15
TGTGCCACCAGCAGAGAAAAATTTGGAGGGGGGACAACAGATACGCAGTATTTT	CATSREKFGGGTTDTQYF	TRBJ2-3	few	.	TRBV15
TGTGCCAGCAGTTTCTATGGTAGCGGGAGGGGCACAGATACGCAGTATTTT	CASSFYGSGRGTDTQYF	TRBJ2-3	.	TRBD2	TRBV27